A selection of T cell receptor beta chains follows, all from one sample in a study of beta chain features in type 1 diabetes. Data came from immunoSEQ multiplex PCR; TCRdb stores just in-frame clones and leaves some out. The repertoire includes hundreds of thousands of clones, over 13% of them detected once, and 0.035% to 0.045% sits in the top ten. The sample taken for sequencing was naive CD4+ T cells from blood. These receptor sequences come from a man aged 18 to 29 with type 1 diabetes. Both conserved end residues are part of each CDR3. A D gene is named only where the DNA matches it firmly. A row's size may be missing; if present it is once, few, many or a size class.

CASSPGVVRGDGYTF	TGTGCCAGCAGCCCTGGGGTGGTAAGGGGCGATGGCTACACCTTC	TRBV7-9	TRBJ1-2	NA	few
CASSQDRGGYEQYF	TGTGCCAGCAGCCAAGATAGAGGGGGCTACGAGCAGTACTTC	TRBV14	TRBJ2-7	NA	few
CASSLVLVSYNEQFF	TGTGCCAGCAGCTTAGTACTAGTATCCTACAATGAGCAGTTCTTC	TRBV7-2	TRBJ2-1	NA	few
CASSSHILDRKVTYEQYF	TGTGCCAGCAGTTCACATATTCTCGACAGGAAGGTCACCTACGAGCAGTACTTC	TRBV27	TRBJ2-7	NA	few
CASSPGGWSSYEQYF	TGTGCCAGCAGCCCGGGGGGCTGGAGCTCCTACGAGCAGTACTTC	TRBV7-9	TRBJ2-7	NA	NA
CASSLQVGETQYF	TGTGCCAGCAGCCTCCAGGTAGGAGAGACCCAGTACTTC	TRBV5-4	TRBJ2-5	NA	few
CASRPPSVVGYEQYF	TGTGCCAGCAGACCCCCGTCTGTCGTTGGATACGAGCAGTACTTC	TRBV2	TRBJ2-7	NA	few
CASSIGHNQPQHF	TGTGCCAGTAGTATCGGACATAATCAGCCCCAGCATTTT	TRBV19	TRBJ1-5	NA	few
CAIRRGQISNEQFF	TGTGCCATCCGAAGGGGGCAGATAAGCAATGAGCAGTTCTTC	TRBV28	TRBJ2-1	TRBD1	few
CASSDRLQITGELFF	TGCGCCAGCAGCGACAGGCTGCAGATCACCGGGGAGCTGTTTTTT	TRBV5-1	TRBJ2-2	NA	NA
CASTRFGRADQPQHF	TGTGCCAGCACCCGTTTTGGCAGGGCTGATCAGCCCCAGCATTTT	TRBV5-6	TRBJ1-5	NA	NA
CASSSRAPGSETQYF	TGCGCCAGCAGCTCCCGGGCCCCAGGCAGCGAGACCCAGTACTTC	TRBV5-1	TRBJ2-5	NA	few
CASSTPTGLYF	TGTGCCAGCAGTACCCCGACAGGGCTGTATTTT	TRBV2	TRBJ1-5	TRBD1	few
CASSPLAGVYNEQFF	TGTGCCAGCTCACCCTTAGCGGGAGTCTACAATGAGCAGTTCTTC	TRBV18	TRBJ2-1	TRBD2	few
CATQPREITDTQYF	TGTGCCACCCAACCTCGGGAAATCACAGATACGCAGTATTTT	TRBV10-3	TRBJ2-3	NA	few
CASSLRSQGITGELFF	TGCGCCAGCAGCTTGCGATCTCAGGGGATCACCGGGGAGCTGTTTTTT	TRBV5-1	TRBJ2-2	NA	few
CASSYYDRGSEQYF	TGTGCCAGCAGTTATTACGACAGGGGCTCCGAGCAGTACTTC	TRBV11-1	TRBJ2-7	TRBD1	NA
CASSPNTVPSGYTF	TGTGCCAGCAGTCCAAACACGGTTCCCTCTGGCTACACCTTC	TRBV2	TRBJ1-2	NA	NA
CASSLTSASTDTQYF	TGTGCCAGCAGCTTGACTAGCGCTAGCACAGATACGCAGTATTTT	TRBV7-9	TRBJ2-3	TRBD2	NA
CASRLSPRETQYF	TGTGCCAGCAGGTTGAGCCCCAGAGAGACCCAGTACTTC	TRBV5-5	TRBJ2-5	NA	few
CASRPDIQETQYF	TGCGCCAGCAGGCCGGACATCCAAGAGACCCAGTACTTC	TRBV5-1	TRBJ2-5	NA	NA
CASSSQPQGQQFF	TGTGCCAGTAGTTCACAGCCCCAGGGTCAGCAGTTCTTC	TRBV19	TRBJ2-1	NA	few
CASNLLAGVSAEQFF	TGTGCCAGCAATCTACTAGCGGGAGTTTCGGCTGAGCAGTTCTTC	TRBV7-9	TRBJ2-1	TRBD2	NA
CASSGAPDTQYF	TGTGCCAGCAGTGGAGCGCCAGATACGCAGTATTTT	TRBV2	TRBJ2-3	NA	NA
CTSSQTSGTDEQFF	TGCACCAGCAGCCAAACTAGCGGGACCGATGAGCAGTTCTTC	TRBV1	TRBJ2-1	NA	once
CASSHRGKSNTGELFF	TGTGCCAGCAGCCACAGGGGGAAGTCGAACACCGGGGAGCTGTTTTTT	TRBV7-9	TRBJ2-2	TRBD1	NA
CASRIDGYGYTF	TGTGCCAGCAGAATAGACGGCTATGGCTACACCTTC	TRBV28	TRBJ1-2	NA	NA
CASSFHRGSPLHF	TGTGCCAGCAGCTTTCATAGGGGTTCACCCCTCCACTTT	TRBV5-6	TRBJ1-6	NA	NA
CASSLVLTGELFF	TGTGCCAGCAGCTTAGTTTTAACCGGGGAGCTGTTTTTT	TRBV7-9	TRBJ2-2	NA	NA
CASRVGLAGDTQYF	TGCGCCAGCAGAGTGGGGCTAGCGGGAGATACGCAGTATTTT	TRBV5-1	TRBJ2-3	TRBD2	NA
CASSFLASQETQYF	TGTGCCAGCAGCTTCCTAGCGTCGCAAGAGACCCAGTACTTC	TRBV7-2	TRBJ2-5	NA	NA
CAISEVQSRRQPQHF	TGTGCCATCAGTGAGGTCCAGTCCCGACGACAGCCCCAGCATTTT	TRBV10-3	TRBJ1-5	NA	few
CASTTQGRETQYF	TGTGCCAGCACCACACAGGGCCGGGAGACCCAGTACTTC	TRBV7-2	TRBJ2-5	NA	NA
CASSFPIGEYEQYF	TGTGCCAGCAGCTTCCCCATCGGCGAATACGAGCAGTACTTC	TRBV11-2	TRBJ2-7	NA	NA
CASSQQGTSLDTQYF	TGCGCCAGCAGCCAGCAGGGGACTAGCCTGGATACGCAGTATTTT	TRBV4-1	TRBJ2-3	TRBD2	NA
CAWSVRGARQPQHF	TGTGCCTGGAGTGTACGGGGGGCGAGGCAGCCCCAGCATTTT	TRBV30	TRBJ1-5	NA	NA
CASSLSGRALGYIQYF	TGTGCCAGCAGCCTTAGCGGGAGGGCCTTGGGATACATTCAGTACTTC	TRBV7-9	TRBJ2-4	TRBD2	few
CASSPRVVAEKLFF	TGTGCCAGCAGTCCCAGGGTGGTAGCGGAAAAACTGTTTTTT	TRBV27	TRBJ1-4	NA	few
CASRPPVGETQYF	TGTGCCAGCAGACCTCCGGTGGGGGAGACCCAGTACTTC	TRBV7-2	TRBJ2-5	NA	few
CASSLYREEMHEQFF	TGCGCCAGCAGTTTATACCGGGAAGAGATGCATGAGCAGTTCTTC	TRBV5-1	TRBJ2-1	NA	few
CASSLQQGSYNEQFF	TGCGCCAGCAGCTTGCAGCAGGGATCCTACAATGAGCAGTTCTTC	TRBV5-1	TRBJ2-1	NA	few
CASRPGTVSGANVLTF	TGTGCCAGCAGGCCAGGGACAGTCTCTGGGGCCAACGTCCTGACTTTC	TRBV27	TRBJ2-6	TRBD1	NA
CAISDSQGRTDTQYF	TGTGCCATCAGTGACTCCCAGGGGCGCACAGATACGCAGTATTTT	TRBV10-3	TRBJ2-3	NA	NA
CASSRDASEAFF	TGTGCCAGCAGTCGGGACGCATCTGAGGCTTTCTTT	TRBV6-6	TRBJ1-1	NA	NA